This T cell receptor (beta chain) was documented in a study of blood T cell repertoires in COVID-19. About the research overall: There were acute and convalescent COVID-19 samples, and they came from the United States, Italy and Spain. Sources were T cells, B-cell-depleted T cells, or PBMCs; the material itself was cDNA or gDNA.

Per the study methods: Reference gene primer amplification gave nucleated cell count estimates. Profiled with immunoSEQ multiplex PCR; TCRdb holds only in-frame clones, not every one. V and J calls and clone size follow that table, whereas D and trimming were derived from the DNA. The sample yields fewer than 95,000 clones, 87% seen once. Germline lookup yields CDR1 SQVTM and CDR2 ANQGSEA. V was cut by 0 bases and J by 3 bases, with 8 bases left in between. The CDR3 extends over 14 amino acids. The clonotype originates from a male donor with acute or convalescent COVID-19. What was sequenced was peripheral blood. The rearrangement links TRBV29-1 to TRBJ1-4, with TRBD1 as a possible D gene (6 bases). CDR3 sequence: CSVEDRTANEKLFF. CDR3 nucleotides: TGCAGCGTTGAAGATAGGACAGCTAATGAAAAACTGTTTTTT. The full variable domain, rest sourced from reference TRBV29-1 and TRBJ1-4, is SAVISQKPSRDICQRGTSLTIQCQVDSQVTMMFWYRQQPGQSLTLIATANQGSEATYESGFVIDKFPISRPNLTFSTLTVSNMSPEDSSIYLCSVEDRTANEKLFFGSGTQLSVL.